This T cell receptor (beta chain) originates from a study of blood T cell repertoires in COVID-19. Study details: Italy, Spain and the United States were the sources of the convalescent and acute COVID-19 samples. PBMCs, B-cell-depleted T cells, or T cells were the source of the cDNA or gDNA that made up the material.

There are 14 residues in the CDR3. V gave up 1 base and J gave up 4 bases; unmatched junction bases: 5. Germline V gene data show CDR1 as GTSNPN and CDR2 as SVGIG (reference sequence). Original methodology: The assay estimated nucleated cells by amplifying reference gene primers. Clones were read by immunoSEQ multiplex PCR, and TCRdb kept only the in-frame ones, dropping some. Clone size and the V and J calls come from that table; the DNA yielded D and trimming. The sample carries 90,000 to 130,000 clones, 75% to 90% recorded once. Input material: peripheral blood. This clonotype originated in a woman in her sixties or seventies with acute or convalescent COVID-19. The V gene is TRBV30, the J gene TRBJ1-1; 8 bases line up with TRBD1. The DNA of the CDR3 is TGTGCCTGGAGTGACGGCAGGGGGCTCACTGAAGCTTTCTTT. Translation: CAWSDGRGLTEAFF.